This section outlines one T cell receptor beta chain sequence together with its context. Its antigen is not identified. A single base separates this from a much larger clone, so it may be a read error. This CDR3 comprises 13 residues. V lost 11 bases to trimming and J lost 6 bases, with 17 bases between them. Germline V gene lookup returns CDR1 MNHNS and CDR2 SASEGT. The source of the sample is a study of breast tumors, draining lymph nodes, adjacent tissues. The study, taken as a whole, reports: Compared with lymph nodes, tumors were less diverse; compared with nontumor tissue, more. The data were judged consistent with most tumor T cells coming from lymph node and expanding in tumor.

Using its own MiXCR run on the multiplex PCR reads, TCRdb lists one record per CDR3 protein. The data contain over 70,000 distinct CDR3 sequences, roughly 28% of them singletons. The lymph nodes were axillary draining lymph nodes from breast cancer patients. The sequencing sample was made of axillary lymph node tissue. The rearrangement links TRBV6-1 to TRBJ2-1, with no clear D. The source of this sequence is a female donor with breast cancer. Some clones in this sample may be carry-over from other donors' samples. The DNA of the CDR3 is TGTGCCGGATCCGAACCCGTCGGCAATGAGCAGTTCTTC. Translating it yields CAGSEPVGNEQFF.